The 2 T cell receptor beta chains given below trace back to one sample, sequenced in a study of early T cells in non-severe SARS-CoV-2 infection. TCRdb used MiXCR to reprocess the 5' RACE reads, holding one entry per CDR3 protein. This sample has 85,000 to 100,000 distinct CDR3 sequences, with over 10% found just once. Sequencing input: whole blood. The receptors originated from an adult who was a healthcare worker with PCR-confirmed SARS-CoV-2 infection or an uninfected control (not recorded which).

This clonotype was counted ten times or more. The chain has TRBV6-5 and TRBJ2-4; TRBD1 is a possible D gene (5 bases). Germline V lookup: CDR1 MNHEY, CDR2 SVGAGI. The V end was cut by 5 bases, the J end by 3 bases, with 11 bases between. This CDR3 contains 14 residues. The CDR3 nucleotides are TGTGCCAGCAGTGACAGATGGAGCAAAAACATTCAGTACTTC. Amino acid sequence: CASSDRWSKNIQYF.

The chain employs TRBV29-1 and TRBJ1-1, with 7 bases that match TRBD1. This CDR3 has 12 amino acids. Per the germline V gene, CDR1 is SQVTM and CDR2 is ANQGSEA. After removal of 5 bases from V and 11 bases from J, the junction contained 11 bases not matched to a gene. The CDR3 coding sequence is TGCAGCGTTAACGACAGGGCGGGGGCCGCTTTCTTT. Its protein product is CSVNDRAGAAFF.